What follows are 21 T cell receptor beta chains derived from one specimen sequenced in a study of T-cell memory formation after mild COVID-19. TCRdb reanalysed the 5' RACE reads using MiXCR and keeps one entry per CDR3 protein. The sample lists around 250,000 distinct CDR3 sequences, under 20% occurring once. The specimen sequenced was PBMCs or a T cell subset sorted from them (not recorded which). Every receptor here comes from a man between 18 and 35 years old who had mild COVID-19 (a few samples of this study predate the infection). Cell type and time point are not known.

In this sample, this clonotype turned up a few times. The chain recombines TRBV6-2 or TRBV6-3 with TRBJ2-7; the D call may be TRBD1 or TRBD2 (5 bases each). Germline CDR1 reads MNHEY; CDR2 reads SVGEGT. This CDR3 is 13 amino acids long. With 7 bases removed from V and 1 base from J, the gap between germline ends came to 11 bases. Here the CDR3 reads CASNSRGSYEQYV. The CDR3, as DNA: TGTGCCAGCAACTCGAGGGGTTCCTACGAGCAGTACGTC.

This clonotype came up a few times. The V gene is TRBV9, the J gene TRBJ2-5; D gene ambiguous. The germline V and J ends were trimmed by 2 bases and 5 bases, with 7 bases remaining between them. The CDR3 loop spans 12 amino acids. Germline V CDR1 and CDR2: SGDLS, YYNGEE. This CDR3 reads CASSVSGETQYF. The CDR3 region has the DNA TGTGCCAGCAGCGTCTCCGGGGAGACCCAGTACTTC. The whole variable domain, filled in from reference TRBV9 and TRBJ2-5, reads DSGVTQTPKHLITATGQRVTLRCSPRSGDLSVYWYQQSLDQGLQFLIQYYNGEERAKGNILERFSAQQFPDLHSELNLSSLELGDSALYFCASSVSGETQYFGPGTRLLVL.

The chain couples TRBV6-1 to TRBJ1-3; D ambiguous. CDR1 is MNHNS and CDR2 is SASEGT in the germline V gene. Trimming stripped 0 bases from V and 0 bases from J, with 12 bases between. The CDR3 length is 17 residues. The CDR3 DNA reads TGTGCCAGCAGTGAAGCATGGGCCAGGCTCTCTGGAAACACCATATATTTT. Its translation is CASSEAWARLSGNTIYF.

This clonotype was seen more than once but under ten times. This chain joins TRBV7-8 and TRBJ2-3, with D perhaps given as TRBD1 or TRBD2 (6 bases each). The CDR3 sequence is 15 residues long. Germline lookup yields CDR1 SGHVS and CDR2 FQNEAQ. V was cut by 3 bases and J by 0 bases, with 10 bases left in between. For the CDR3, the DNA is TGTGCCAGCAGCTTTGAGGGGGGAAGCACAGATACGCAGTATTTT. This gives the protein CASSFEGGSTDTQYF.

This clonotype was seen only a few times. The chain recombines TRBV7-2 with TRBJ1-2, with TRBD1 as a possible D gene (5 bases). CDR3 length equals 13 residues. Germline V CDR1 and CDR2: SGHTA, FQGNSA. The V and J ends lost 8 bases and 8 bases respectively, with 18 bases between them. CDR3 in amino acids: CASDRGQGRGYTF. Written as DNA, the CDR3 is TGTGCCAGCGACCGAGGGCAGGGCCGAGGCTACACCTTC. The full variable domain, completed using reference TRBV7-2 and TRBJ1-2, is GAGVSQSPSNKVTEKGKDVELRCDPISGHTALYWYRQSLGQGLEFLIYFQGNSAPDKSGLPSDRFSAERTGGSVSTLTIQRTQQEDSAVYLCASDRGQGRGYTFGSGTRLTVV.

A note on this clonotype: An end of the junction does not agree with germline; a read error may underlie this. The genes are TRBV7-7 and TRBJ2-5; 12 bases agree with TRBD2. The CDR3 is 15 residues long. Per germline, CDR1 SSHAT and CDR2 FNYEAQ (reference sequence). CDR3 in DNA: TGTGCTAGCAGCTCTAGCGGGGGGGCCCAAGAGACCCAGTACTTC. Its translation is CASSSSGGAQETQYF.

The chain has TRBV4-1 and TRBJ2-1; unclear D gene. Germline V lookup: CDR1 MGHRA, CDR2 YSYEKL. Between the trimmed V and J ends, which lost 0 bases and 0 bases, there was a span of 6 bases. The length of the CDR3 is 15 residues. The DNA of the CDR3 is TGCGCCAGCAGCCAAGATAGGAGCTCCTACAATGAGCAGTTCTTC. Amino acids: CASSQDRSSYNEQFF.

This clonotype was seen a handful of times. The J gene is TRBJ1-5, the V gene TRBV7-3; D is ambiguous. V was pared by 1 base and J by 6 bases, with 7 bases between. CDR3 length: 13 amino acids. Germline values: CDR1 SGHTA, CDR2 FQGTGA. The CDR3 region is CASSLMVGQPQHF. CDR3 sequence (DNA): TGTGCCAGCAGCTTAATGGTCGGTCAGCCCCAGCATTTT.

The V gene is TRBV20-1, the J gene TRBJ1-6, with D unresolved. This CDR3 spans 16 amino acids. V lost 0 bases to trimming and J lost 0 bases, with 9 bases between them. The V gene's germline CDR1 is DFQATT and CDR2 SNEGSKA (reference sequence). The CDR3: CSARDSGSSYNSPLHF. The CDR3 DNA is TGCAGTGCTAGAGATAGTGGGAGCTCCTATAATTCACCCCTCCACTTT.

This chain links TRBV5-1 with TRBJ2-2; 7 bases align to TRBD2. Trimming cost V 1 base and J 3 bases; bases outside gene matches: 3. The CDR3 runs to 15 residues. Germline CDR1 is SGHRS and CDR2 is YFSETQ. CDR3 amino acids: CASSLSRGDTGELFF. As DNA, the CDR3 is TGCGCCAGCAGCTTGTCCCGGGGGGACACCGGGGAGCTGTTTTTT.

The sample holds a few counts of this clonotype. This chain uses TRBV5-5 with TRBJ2-7; possibly TRBD2 for D (6 bases). The V and J ends lost 0 bases and 6 bases respectively, with 13 bases between them. This CDR3 contains 14 residues. The germline V gene has CDR1 SGHKS and CDR2 YYEKEE (reference sequence). The CDR3 protein is CASSLGGEMGEQYF. The CDR3 DNA reads TGTGCCAGCAGCTTGGGCGGGGAGATGGGCGAGCAGTACTTC.

The chain is built from TRBV7-2 and TRBJ1-2; D call uncertain. Trimming took 4 bases from V and 8 from J, leaving 23 bases between them. The V gene's germline CDR1 is SGHTA and CDR2 FQGNSA. The length of the CDR3 is 16 residues. The CDR3 reads CASSSVAWSAGFGYTF. Here the CDR3 DNA reads TGTGCCAGCAGCTCAGTAGCTTGGTCAGCGGGGTTCGGCTACACCTTC.

This clonotype was detected many times. The chain links TRBV9 to TRBJ2-1, with D perhaps TRBD2 (5 bases). Germline values: CDR1 SGDLS, CDR2 YYNGEE. Trimming left V 0 bases short and J 9 bases short, with 10 bases between. The CDR3 extends over 13 amino acids. The CDR3 nucleotides are TGTGCCAGCAGCGTAGGGTCAGGAGGTGAGCAGTTCTTC. This sequence encodes CASSVGSGGEQFF. The complete variable domain, with remaining parts taken from reference TRBV9 and TRBJ2-1, reads DSGVTQTPKHLITATGQRVTLRCSPRSGDLSVYWYQQSLDQGLQFLIQYYNGEERAKGNILERFSAQQFPDLHSELNLSSLELGDSALYFCASSVGSGGEQFFGPGTRLTVL.

Notes on this clonotype: One end of the junction varies from germline; a read error may be responsible. V is TRBV6-1 and J is TRBJ1-6; 10 bases fit TRBD1. Germline-derived CDR1 and CDR2 are MNHNS and SASEGT. The CDR3 runs 16 residues. CDR3 DNA: TGTACCAGCAGTTACCTGCGTGGGGACAGGGGTTCACCCCTCCACTTT. Its protein is CTSSYLRGDRGSPLHF.

The genes are TRBV4-3 and TRBJ1-4; D call uncertain. The CDR3 spans 15 residues. The V gene's germline CDR1 is LGHNA and CDR2 YSLEER. V lost 3 bases and J lost 4, with 12 bases in between. The CDR3 reads CASSQSGEYNEKLFF. The CDR3 bases are TGCGCCAGCAGCCAGTCCGGGGAGTATAATGAAAAACTGTTTTTT.

The chain employs TRBV20-1 and TRBJ2-2, with 11 bases identical to TRBD2. The germline gives CDR1 DFQATT, CDR2 SNEGSKA (reference sequence). The trim removed 0 bases at V and 1 base at J, leaving 1 base unmatched. The CDR3 extends over 16 amino acids. The CDR3 DNA sequence: TGCAGTGCTAGAGACCTAGCGGGGGGGAACACCGGGGAGCTGTTTTTT. It is translated as CSARDLAGGNTGELFF.

In its sample, this clonotype was seen a few times. V usage is TRBV5-1 and J usage is TRBJ2-1; the D gene is possibly TRBD1 (5 bases). Per the germline V gene, CDR1 is SGHRS and CDR2 is YFSETQ. Trimming pared 0 bases from V and 3 bases from J, leaving 13 bases between. This CDR3 comprises 16 residues. Here the CDR3 reads CASSLVGEGVYNEQFF. DNA for the CDR3: TGCGCCAGCAGCTTGGTAGGGGAAGGAGTCTACAATGAGCAGTTCTTC.

Only a few counts were recorded for this clonotype. This chain links TRBV20-1 with TRBJ1-6; possibly TRBD1 for D (6 bases). V lost 0 bases to trimming and J lost 7 bases, with 13 bases between them. Per germline, CDR1 DFQATT and CDR2 SNEGSKA (reference sequence). The CDR3 spans 15 residues. The chain's CDR3 is CSARDRRTVNSPLHF. CDR3 nucleotides: TGCAGTGCTAGAGATCGCCGGACAGTAAATTCACCCCTCCACTTT.

This clonotype has more than one count but fewer than ten. The J gene is TRBJ2-3, the V gene TRBV7-2; possible D gene TRBD2, 5 bases. Trimming took off 7 bases at V and 2 bases at J, with 16 bases between the two ends. The CDR3 covers 15 residues. Germline V gene data show CDR1 as SGHTA and CDR2 as FQGNSA. The CDR3: CASNSRGAPTDTQYF. CDR3 coding DNA: TGTGCCAGCAACTCCCGGGGAGCGCCCACAGATACGCAGTATTTT. Full variable domain (missing parts from reference TRBV7-2 and TRBJ2-3): GAGVSQSPSNKVTEKGKDVELRCDPISGHTALYWYRQSLGQGLEFLIYFQGNSAPDKSGLPSDRFSAERTGGSVSTLTIQRTQQEDSAVYLCASNSRGAPTDTQYFGPGTRLTVL.

The chain joins TRBV7-9 to TRBJ2-5, with 15 bases that match TRBD2. Germline V gene data show CDR1 as SEHNR and CDR2 as FQNEAQ (reference sequence). The CDR3 runs to 22 residues. With V trimmed by 6 bases and J by 1 base, 21 bases remained unmatched. This CDR3 is CASSNGGLAGGPELSVQETQYF. The CDR3 DNA is TGTGCCAGCAGTAACGGTGGACTAGCGGGAGGGCCTGAGTTGTCGGTCCAAGAGACCCAGTACTTC.

In this sample, this clonotype turned up a few times. The chain has TRBV7-2 and TRBJ2-5; 10 nucleotides line up with TRBD2. From germline, CDR1 is SGHTA and CDR2 FQGNSA. This CDR3 contains 16 residues. V gave up 5 bases and J gave up 4 bases; unmatched junction bases: 10. The CDR3: CASSTGTSVWGETQYF. CDR3 DNA: TGTGCCAGCAGCACCGGGACTAGCGTTTGGGGAGAGACCCAGTACTTC.